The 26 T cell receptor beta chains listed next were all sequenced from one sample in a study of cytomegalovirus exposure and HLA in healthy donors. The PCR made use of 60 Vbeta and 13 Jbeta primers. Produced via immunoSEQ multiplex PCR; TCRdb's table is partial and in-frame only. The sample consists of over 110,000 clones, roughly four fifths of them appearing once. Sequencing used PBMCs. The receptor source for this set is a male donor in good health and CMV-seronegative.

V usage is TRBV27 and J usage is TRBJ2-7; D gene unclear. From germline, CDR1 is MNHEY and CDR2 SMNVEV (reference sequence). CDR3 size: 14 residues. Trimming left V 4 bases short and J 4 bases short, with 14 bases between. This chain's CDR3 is CASSSSSTFYEQYF. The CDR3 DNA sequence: TGTGCCAGCAGTTCCTCCTCGACATTTTACGAGCAGTACTTC.

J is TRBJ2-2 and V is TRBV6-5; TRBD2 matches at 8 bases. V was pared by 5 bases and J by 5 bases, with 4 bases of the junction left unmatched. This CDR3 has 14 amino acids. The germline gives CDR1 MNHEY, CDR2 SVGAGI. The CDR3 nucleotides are TGTGCCAGCAGTGTGTCGGGAGGGACCGGGGAGCTGTTTTTT. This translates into CASSVSGGTGELFF.

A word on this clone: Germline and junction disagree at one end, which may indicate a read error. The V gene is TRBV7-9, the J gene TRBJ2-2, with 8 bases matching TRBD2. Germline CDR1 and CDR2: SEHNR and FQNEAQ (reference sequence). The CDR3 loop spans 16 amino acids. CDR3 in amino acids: CSSSSRLAGNVGELFF. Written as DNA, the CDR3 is TGTTCCAGCAGCTCCCGGTTAGCGGGAAACGTCGGGGAGCTGTTTTTT.

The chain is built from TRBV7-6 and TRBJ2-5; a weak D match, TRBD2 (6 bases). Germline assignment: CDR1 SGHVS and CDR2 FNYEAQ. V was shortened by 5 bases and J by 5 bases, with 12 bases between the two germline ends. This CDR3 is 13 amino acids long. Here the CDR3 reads CASSPTAGETQYF. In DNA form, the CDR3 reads TGTGCCAGCAGCCCGACGGCGGGGGAGACCCAGTACTTC. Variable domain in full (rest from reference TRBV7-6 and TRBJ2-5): GAGVSQSPRYKVTKRGQDVALRCDPISGHVSLYWYRQALGQGPEFLTYFNYEAQQDKSGLPNDRFSAERPEGSISTLTIQRTEQRDSAMYRCASSPTAGETQYFGPGTRLLVL.

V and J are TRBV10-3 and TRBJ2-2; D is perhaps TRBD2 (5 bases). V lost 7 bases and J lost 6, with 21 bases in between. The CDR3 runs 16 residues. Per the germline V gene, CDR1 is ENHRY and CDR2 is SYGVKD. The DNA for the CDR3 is TGTGCCATCACCCCCAGGAGGAAGGACGGGGCCGGGGAGCTGTTTTTT. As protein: CAITPRRKDGAGELFF.

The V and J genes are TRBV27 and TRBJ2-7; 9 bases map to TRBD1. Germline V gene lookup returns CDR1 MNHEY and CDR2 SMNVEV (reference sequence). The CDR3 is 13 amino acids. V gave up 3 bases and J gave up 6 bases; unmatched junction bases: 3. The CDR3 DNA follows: TGTGCCAGCAGTTTCGGGACAGGGAGCGAGCAGTACTTC. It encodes CASSFGTGSEQYF.

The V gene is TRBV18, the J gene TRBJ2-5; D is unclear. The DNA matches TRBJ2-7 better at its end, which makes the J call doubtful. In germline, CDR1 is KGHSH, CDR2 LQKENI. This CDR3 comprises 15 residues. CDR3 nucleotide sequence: TGTGCCAGCTCACCACCGAGCCCTACTGGTTACGAGCAGTACTTC. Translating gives CASSPPSPTGYEQYF.

CDR3 coding DNA: TGCAGCGTTGAAGATAGGCTAGCGGGGTACACAGATACGCAGTATTTT. It encodes CSVEDRLAGYTDTQYF. The chain links TRBV29-1 to TRBJ2-3; 9 bases are a match to TRBD2. This CDR3 is 16 amino acids long. CDR1 and CDR2 from the germline V gene are SQVTM and ANQGSEA. The V gene end was trimmed by 0 bases and the J gene end by 2 bases; junction bases not matched to a gene: 6.

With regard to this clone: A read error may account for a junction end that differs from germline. CDR3 in amino acids: CASSSLERPWYDYSNQPQHF. CDR3 sequence (DNA): TGTGCTAGCAGCTCGCTCGAAAGGCCCTGGTATGACTATAGCAATCAGCCCCAGCATTTT. The chain couples TRBV7-7 to TRBJ1-5; D is unresolved. Per the germline V gene, CDR1 is SSHAT and CDR2 is FNYEAQ (reference sequence). This CDR3 is built from 20 residues.

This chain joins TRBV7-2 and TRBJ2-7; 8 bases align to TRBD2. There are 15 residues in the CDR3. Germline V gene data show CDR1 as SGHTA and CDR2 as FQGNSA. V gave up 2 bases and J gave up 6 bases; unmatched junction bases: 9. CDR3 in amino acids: CASSLLREALFEQYF. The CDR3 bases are TGTGCCAGCAGCTTATTGCGGGAGGCGCTTTTCGAGCAGTACTTC. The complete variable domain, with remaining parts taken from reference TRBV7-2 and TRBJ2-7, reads GAGVSQSPSNKVTEKGKDVELRCDPISGHTALYWYRQSLGQGLEFLIYFQGNSAPDKSGLPSDRFSAERTGGSVSTLTIQRTQQEDSAVYLCASSLLREALFEQYFGPGTRLTVT.

In DNA, the CDR3 is TGTGCCAGCTCAACTCCTCCCGGGTTCAACTATGGCTACACCTTC. Amino acid sequence: CASSTPPGFNYGYTF. The genes are TRBV18 and TRBJ1-2; no clear D gene. Trimming pared 5 bases from V and 2 bases from J, leaving 15 bases between. This CDR3 comprises 15 residues. Germline values: CDR1 KGHSH, CDR2 LQKENI.

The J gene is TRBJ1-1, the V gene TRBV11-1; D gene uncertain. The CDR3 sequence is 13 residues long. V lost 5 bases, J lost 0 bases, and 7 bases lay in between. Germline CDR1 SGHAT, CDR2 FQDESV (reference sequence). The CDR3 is CASSVYMNTEAFF. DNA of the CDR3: TGTGCCAGCAGCGTTTACATGAACACTGAAGCTTTCTTT.

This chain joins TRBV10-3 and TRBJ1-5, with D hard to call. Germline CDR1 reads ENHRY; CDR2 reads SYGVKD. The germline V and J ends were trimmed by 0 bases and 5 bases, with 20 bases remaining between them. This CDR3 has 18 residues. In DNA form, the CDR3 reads TGTGCCATCAGTGAGTCGAACCGATATACTGGGCCTCATCAGCCCCAGCATTTT. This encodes CAISESNRYTGPHQPQHF.

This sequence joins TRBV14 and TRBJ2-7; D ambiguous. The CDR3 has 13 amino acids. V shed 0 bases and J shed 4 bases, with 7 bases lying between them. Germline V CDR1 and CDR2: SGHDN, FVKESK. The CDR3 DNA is TGTGCCAGCAGCCAAGAACTCGGTTACGAGCAGTACTTC. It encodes CASSQELGYEQYF.

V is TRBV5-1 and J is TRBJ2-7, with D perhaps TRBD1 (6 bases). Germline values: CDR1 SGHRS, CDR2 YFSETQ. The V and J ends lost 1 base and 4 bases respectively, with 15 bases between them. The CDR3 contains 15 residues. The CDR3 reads CASSLPVGGEYEQYF. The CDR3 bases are TGCGCCAGCAGCTTGCCGGTAGGGGGAGAGTACGAGCAGTACTTC.

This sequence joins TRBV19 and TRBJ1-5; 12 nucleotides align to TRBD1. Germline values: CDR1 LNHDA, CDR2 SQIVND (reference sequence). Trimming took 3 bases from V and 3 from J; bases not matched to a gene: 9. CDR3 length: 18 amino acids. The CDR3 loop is CASSIRDRGRTDNQPQHF. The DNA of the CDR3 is TGTGCCAGTAGTATCCGGGACAGGGGGCGAACAGACAATCAGCCCCAGCATTTT.

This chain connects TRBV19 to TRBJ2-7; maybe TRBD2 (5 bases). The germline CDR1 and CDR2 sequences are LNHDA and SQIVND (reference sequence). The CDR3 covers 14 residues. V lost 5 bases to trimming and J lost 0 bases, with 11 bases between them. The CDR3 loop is CASSPALVSYEQYF. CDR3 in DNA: TGTGCCAGTAGTCCAGCACTAGTCTCCTACGAGCAGTACTTC.

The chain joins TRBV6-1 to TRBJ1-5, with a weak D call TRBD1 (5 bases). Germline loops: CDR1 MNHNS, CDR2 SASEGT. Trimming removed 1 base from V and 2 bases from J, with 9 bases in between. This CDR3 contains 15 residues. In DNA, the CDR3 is TGTGCCAGCAGTGAAGGGGTAGGGGGCAATCAGCCCCAGCATTTT. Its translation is CASSEGVGGNQPQHF.

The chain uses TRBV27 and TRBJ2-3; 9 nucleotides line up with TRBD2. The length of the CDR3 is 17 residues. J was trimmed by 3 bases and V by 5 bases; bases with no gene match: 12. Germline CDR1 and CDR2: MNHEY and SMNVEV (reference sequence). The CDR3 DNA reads TGTGCCAGCAGTCCCATAGCGGGAGTTACGTGGACAGATACGCAGTATTTT. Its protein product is CASSPIAGVTWTDTQYF.

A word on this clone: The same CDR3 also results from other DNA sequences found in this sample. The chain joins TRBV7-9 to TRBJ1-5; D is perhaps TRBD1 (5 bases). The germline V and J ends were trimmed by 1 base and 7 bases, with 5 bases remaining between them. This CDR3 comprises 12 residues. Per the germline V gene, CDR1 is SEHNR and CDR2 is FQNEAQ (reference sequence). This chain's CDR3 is CASSLGGQPQHF. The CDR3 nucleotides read TGTGCCAGCAGCTTAGGGGGCCAGCCCCAGCATTTT.

CDR3 in DNA: TGCGCCAGCAGCGAGTCACCGGGACAGAGCTATGGCTACACCTTC. It codes for CASSESPGQSYGYTF. This chain joins TRBV5-1 and TRBJ1-2, with TRBD1 matching 7 bases. This CDR3 contains 15 residues. The J segment lost 4 bases and the V segment lost 4 bases, leaving 10 bases of the junction unmatched. The germline V gene encodes CDR1 SGHRS and CDR2 YFSETQ.

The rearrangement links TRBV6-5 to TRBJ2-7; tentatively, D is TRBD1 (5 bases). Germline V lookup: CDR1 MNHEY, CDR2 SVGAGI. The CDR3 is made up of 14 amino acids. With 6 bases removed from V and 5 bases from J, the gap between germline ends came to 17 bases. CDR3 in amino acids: CASSPLGRVDEQYF. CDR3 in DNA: TGTGCCAGCAGCCCATTGGGCAGGGTGGACGAGCAGTACTTC.

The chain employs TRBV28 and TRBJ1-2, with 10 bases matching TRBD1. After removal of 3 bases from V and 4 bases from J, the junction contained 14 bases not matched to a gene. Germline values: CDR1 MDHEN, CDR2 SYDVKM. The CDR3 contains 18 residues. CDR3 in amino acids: CASSLTGTGDDSPYGYTF. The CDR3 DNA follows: TGTGCCAGCAGTTTGACCGGGACAGGGGACGACAGCCCCTATGGCTACACCTTC.

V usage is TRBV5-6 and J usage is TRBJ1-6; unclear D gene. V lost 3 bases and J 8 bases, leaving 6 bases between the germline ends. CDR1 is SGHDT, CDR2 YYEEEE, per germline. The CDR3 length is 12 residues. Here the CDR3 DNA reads TGTGCCAGCAGCTCCGGGGATTCACCCCTCCACTTT. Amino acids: CASSSGDSPLHF.

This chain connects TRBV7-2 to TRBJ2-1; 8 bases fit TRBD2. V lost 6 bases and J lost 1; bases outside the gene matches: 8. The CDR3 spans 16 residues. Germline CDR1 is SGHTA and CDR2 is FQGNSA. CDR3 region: CASRPGTSGSYNEQFF. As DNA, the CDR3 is TGTGCCAGCAGGCCGGGAACTAGCGGTTCCTACAATGAGCAGTTCTTC.

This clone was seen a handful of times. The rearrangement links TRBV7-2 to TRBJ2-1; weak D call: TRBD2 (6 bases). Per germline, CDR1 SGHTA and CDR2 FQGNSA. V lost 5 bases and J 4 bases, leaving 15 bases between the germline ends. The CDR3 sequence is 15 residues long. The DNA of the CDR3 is TGTGCCAGCAGCCCATCCGGGACTCGTTACAATGAGCAGTTCTTC. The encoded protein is CASSPSGTRYNEQFF.